The 28 T cell receptor beta chains presented below share a single source sample, sequenced in a study of T-cell reconstitution after alpha-beta-depleted transplantation in children. Preparation of the TCRbeta library was carried out with unique molecular identifiers. TCRdb re-derived calls from the PCR reads in MiXCR, one entry per CDR3 protein. The sample includes around 25,000 distinct CDR3 sequences, about a sixth of them seen just once. Here the sequenced sample was PBMCs, mostly from graft donor cells, taken 60 days after TCRalphabeta/CD19-depleted stem cell transplant. Receptors were obtained from a male patient aged 2-10 years who had a stem cell transplant for acute lymphoblastic leukemia, so the T cells may come from the graft donor.

This clonotype was recorded many times. The chain joins TRBV29-1 to TRBJ2-1; 9 bases line up with TRBD2. The CDR3 has 13 residues. V shed 4 bases and J 8 bases; nucleotides not matched to a gene: 6. CDR1 is SQVTM and CDR2 is ANQGSEA in the germline V gene. CDR3 region: CSVGASGTDEQFF. CDR3 in DNA: TGCAGCGTTGGGGCTAGCGGGACCGATGAGCAGTTCTTC.

The chain has TRBV20-1 and TRBJ2-1; 10 bases fit TRBD2. There are 14 residues in the CDR3. Germline lookup yields CDR1 DFQATT and CDR2 SNEGSKA (reference sequence). V was pared by 8 bases and J by 7 bases, with 11 bases of the junction left unmatched. The CDR3 sequence: CSPVLAGVRNEQFF. The CDR3 coding sequence is TGCAGTCCCGTCCTAGCGGGAGTCAGAAATGAGCAGTTCTTC.

This clonotype was observed a few times. This chain uses TRBV20-1 with TRBJ2-3; no reliable D call. The CDR3 loop spans 13 amino acids. Germline values: CDR1 DFQATT, CDR2 SNEGSKA (reference sequence). Trimming took off 5 bases at V and 2 bases at J, with 11 bases between the two ends. For the CDR3, the DNA is TGCAGTGCTTACAGTACCTCCACAGATACGCAGTATTTT. This gives the protein CSAYSTSTDTQYF.

At least ten counts were recorded for this clonotype. The V gene is TRBV6-5, the J gene TRBJ2-5; 8 bases are shared with TRBD2. In germline, CDR1 is MNHEY, CDR2 SVGAGI. The length of the CDR3 is 14 residues. V dropped 7 bases and J dropped 6; count of bases not matched to a gene: 10. CDR3 sequence (DNA): TGTGCCAGCAAACCGGGAGGGTTGGTAAAGACCCAGTACTTC. This sequence encodes CASKPGGLVKTQYF.

This clonotype was seen at least ten times. The chain joins TRBV28 to TRBJ2-5; TRBD2 agrees at 12 bases. The CDR3 is made up of 15 amino acids. From germline, CDR1 is MDHEN and CDR2 SYDVKM. Germline trimming cut 6 bases from V and 5 bases from J; bases unmatched to any gene: 7. For the CDR3, the DNA is TGTGCCAGCAGCCAGACTAGCGGGAGTACCGAGACCCAGTACTTC. Protein product: CASSQTSGSTETQYF.

J is TRBJ2-7 and V is TRBV7-2, with D perhaps assigned TRBD1 or TRBD2 (5 bases each). The CDR3 runs 12 residues. The germline V gene encodes CDR1 SGHTA and CDR2 FQGNSA. Between the trimmed V and J ends, which lost 3 bases and 6 bases, there was a span of 9 bases. The CDR3 loop is CASSFVRGEQYF. DNA for the CDR3: TGTGCCAGCAGCTTTGTGAGGGGCGAGCAGTACTTC.

This clonotype was detected ten times or more. J is TRBJ2-5 and V is TRBV20-1; D gene unclear. The CDR3 totals 13 residues. Between the trimmed V and J ends, which lost 1 base and 1 base, there was a span of 7 bases. Germline assignment: CDR1 DFQATT and CDR2 SNEGSKA (reference sequence). For the CDR3, the DNA is TGCAGTGCTAGAGCCCCAGGCCAAGAGACCCAGTACTTC. It encodes CSARAPGQETQYF.

The rearrangement uses TRBV20-1 and TRBJ1-1; 8 bases map to TRBD1. CDR3 size: 16 residues. In germline, CDR1 is DFQATT, CDR2 SNEGSKA (reference sequence). The trim removed 0 bases at V and 6 bases at J, leaving 12 bases unmatched. CDR3: CSARDVSAGGRAEAFF. CDR3 sequence (DNA): TGCAGTGCTAGAGATGTTTCGGCAGGGGGCAGGGCTGAAGCTTTCTTT.

This clonotype was seen ten or more times. The gene calls are TRBV7-9 and TRBJ2-3; 8 bases are a match to TRBD2. The CDR3 contains 15 residues. V lost 6 bases to trimming and J lost 3 bases; unmatched junction nucleotides: 8. CDR1 SEHNR and CDR2 FQNEAQ come from the germline V gene (reference sequence). The CDR3 is CASRPPGGRTDTQYF. The CDR3 nucleotides read TGTGCCAGCAGACCCCCGGGGGGGCGGACAGATACGCAGTATTTT. The whole variable domain, remainder taken from reference TRBV7-9 and TRBJ2-3, is DTGVSQNPRHKITKRGQNVTFRCDPISEHNRLYWYRQTLGQGPEFLTYFQNEAQLEKSRLLSDRFSAERPKGSFSTLEIQRTEQGDSAMYLCASRPPGGRTDTQYFGPGTRLTVL.

The chain joins TRBV6-1 to TRBJ2-1; TRBD2 matches at 10 bases. Germline loops: CDR1 MNHNS, CDR2 SASEGT. This CDR3 spans 15 amino acids. Germline trimming cut 6 bases from V and 7 bases from J; bases unmatched to any gene: 9. CDR3 sequence reads: CASRKIAGGRNEQFF. CDR3 bases: TGTGCCAGCAGGAAGATAGCGGGGGGACGTAATGAGCAGTTCTTC.

V is TRBV20-1 and J is TRBJ1-5; no clear D. Germline assignment: CDR1 DFQATT and CDR2 SNEGSKA (reference sequence). This CDR3 is built from 13 residues. The V and J ends lost 0 bases and 6 bases respectively, with 9 bases between them. CDR3 DNA: TGCAGTGCTAGAGATCGTTGGGGTCAGCCCCAGCATTTT. Protein product: CSARDRWGQPQHF.

This clonotype was seen a few times. The CDR3 is CASRRSGTGGYEQYF. The CDR3 DNA follows: TGTGCCAGCAGACGATCCGGGACAGGGGGCTACGAGCAGTACTTC. The chain carries TRBV3-1 and TRBJ2-7; TRBD1 matches at 11 bases. Germline V gives CDR1 LGHDT, CDR2 YNNKEL (reference sequence). The CDR3 has 15 amino acids. V dropped 6 bases and J dropped 3; count of bases not matched to a gene: 7.

Note on this clonotype: Because it lacks the conserved phenylalanine or tryptophan at the end, this CDR3 is likely a read error. The limits of the CDR3 on the DNA are not certain, so only TCRdb's listed CDR3 is given. The chain uses TRBV28 and TRBJ1-5. Germline V gene lookup returns CDR1 MDHEN and CDR2 SYDVKM. Inclusive of both ends, the CDR3 amounts to 16 amino acids. CDR3 protein: CASKSGSNSDQPQHFV.

V usage is TRBV20-1 and J usage is TRBJ2-3; 7 bases match TRBD2. J was trimmed by 1 base and V by 6 bases; bases with no gene match: 7. CDR1 is DFQATT and CDR2 is SNEGSKA in the germline V gene (reference sequence). The CDR3 has 14 residues. The CDR3 loop reads CSARTSGGTDTQYF. The CDR3 nucleotides are TGCAGTGCCCGGACTAGTGGGGGCACAGATACGCAGTATTTT.

This clonotype has only a few counts. The chain is built from TRBV7-9 and TRBJ1-6; no firm D call. This CDR3 has 15 residues. The germline V gene encodes CDR1 SEHNR and CDR2 FQNEAQ (reference sequence). The V and J ends lost 5 bases and 7 bases respectively, with 15 bases between them. The CDR3 DNA reads as TGTGCCAGCAGCCCCTTAGCAGGTATCAATTCACCCCTCCACTTT. Protein product: CASSPLAGINSPLHF. Drawing the rest from reference TRBV7-9 and TRBJ1-6, the complete variable domain is DTGVSQNPRHKITKRGQNVTFRCDPISEHNRLYWYRQTLGQGPEFLTYFQNEAQLEKSRLLSDRFSAERPKGSFSTLEIQRTEQGDSAMYLCASSPLAGINSPLHFGNGTRLTVT.

This clonotype was counted only a few times. Just one base apart from a much larger clone, this may be a read error. V gene TRBV20-1 combines with J gene TRBJ2-7; D unclear. Deletions cut 3 bases from V and 3 bases from J, with 15 bases between. From germline, CDR1 is DFQATT and CDR2 SNEGSKA (reference sequence). The CDR3 length is 14 residues. The CDR3 reads CSASLPGHDYEQYF. CDR3 nucleotides: TGCAGTGCTAGTCTTCCGGGCCACGACTACGAGCAGTACTTC.

The chain is built from TRBV6-2 or TRBV6-3 and TRBJ1-2; 8 nucleotides line up with TRBD1. The CDR3 is 14 amino acids. J lost 3 bases, V lost 7 bases, and 7 bases had no gene match. The germline V gene has CDR1 MNHEY and CDR2 SVGEGT. The CDR3 region has the DNA TGTGCCAGCAATGACAGGGGCCCATACTATGGCTACACCTTC. Encoded protein: CASNDRGPYYGYTF.

This chain connects TRBV18 to TRBJ2-3; no clear D. The V end was cut by 3 bases, the J end by 4 bases, with 5 bases between. The CDR3 runs 12 residues. Per the germline V gene, CDR1 is KGHSH and CDR2 is LQKENI. Here the CDR3 reads CASSPLSDTQYF. As DNA, the CDR3 is TGTGCCAGCTCACCTCTCTCAGATACGCAGTATTTT.

As for this clonotype: A clone one base away is much larger, so this may be a read error. The chain carries TRBV20-1 and TRBJ2-5; 8 bases map to TRBD1. This CDR3 spans 12 amino acids. Germline CDR1 reads DFQATT; CDR2 reads SNEGSKA (reference sequence). The CDR3 sequence: CSVRQGKETQYF. The CDR3 nucleotides are TGCAGTGTTAGACAGGGGAAAGAGACCCAGTACTTC.

There are a few counts of this clonotype. This chain joins TRBV11-2 and TRBJ2-7; D is possibly TRBD1 (5 bases). The CDR3 totals 15 residues. Per the germline V gene, CDR1 is SGHAT and CDR2 is FQNNGV. Between the trimmed V and J ends, which lost 5 bases and 2 bases, there was a span of 16 bases. DNA of the CDR3: TGTGCCAGCAGCCTAGGACATAATCTTCCCTACGAGCAGTACTTC. Its translation: CASSLGHNLPYEQYF.

The J gene is TRBJ2-5, the V gene TRBV5-1; D might be TRBD2 (6 bases). This CDR3 is built from 15 residues. V dropped 1 base and J dropped 5 bases, with 15 bases sitting between them. CDR1 is SGHRS and CDR2 is YFSETQ in the germline V gene. The CDR3 DNA reads as TGCGCCAGCAGCTTGAAGGTGGGGGAGGTGGAGACCCAGTACTTC. Its protein product is CASSLKVGEVETQYF.

This clonotype was seen a handful of times. V and J are TRBV4-2 and TRBJ2-2; 12 bases are a match to TRBD2. The germline CDR1 and CDR2 sequences are LGHNA and YNFKEQ. The length of the CDR3 is 16 residues. V shed 1 base and J 5 bases; nucleotides not matched to a gene: 2. The CDR3 DNA follows: TGTGCCAGCAGCCAAGGACTAGCGGGAGTAACCGGGGAGCTGTTTTTT. It is translated as CASSQGLAGVTGELFF.

There are a few counts of this clonotype. The rearrangement links TRBV18 to TRBJ1-4; 9 bases match TRBD1. Trimming removed 3 bases from V and 7 bases from J; junction bases left unmatched: 0. Per the germline V gene, CDR1 is KGHSH and CDR2 is LQKENI. The CDR3 contains 13 residues. The DNA of the CDR3 is TGTGCCAGCTCACCGGGACAGGGTGAAAAACTGTTTTTT. As protein: CASSPGQGEKLFF. The whole variable domain, remainder taken from reference TRBV18 and TRBJ1-4, is NAGVMQNPRHLVRRRGQEARLRCSPMKGHSHVYWYRQLPEEGLKFMVYLQKENIIDESGMPKERFSAEFPKEGPSILRIQQVVRGDSAAYFCASSPGQGEKLFFGSGTQLSVL.

This clonotype was observed a handful of times. The chain uses TRBV20-1 and TRBJ2-1; maybe TRBD2 (5 bases). V dropped 3 bases and J dropped 9 bases, with 12 bases sitting between them. CDR3 size: 12 residues. Germline loops: CDR1 DFQATT, CDR2 SNEGSKA (reference sequence). CDR3 amino acids: CSASRLASEQFF. DNA of the CDR3: TGCAGTGCTAGTCGCCTAGCAAGTGAGCAGTTCTTC.

The genes are TRBV7-8 and TRBJ2-2; D may be TRBD2 (6 bases). CDR1 is SGHVS and CDR2 is FQNEAQ in the germline V gene. CDR3 length: 13 amino acids. Trimming left V 3 bases short and J 7 bases short, with 9 bases between. CDR3 amino acids: CASSFREDGELFF. The CDR3 DNA reads as TGTGCCAGCAGCTTCAGGGAGGACGGGGAGCTGTTTTTT.

This clonotype was counted ten times or more. The genes are TRBV20-1 and TRBJ2-7; 8 positions match TRBD1. V shed 1 base and J 7 bases; nucleotides not matched to a gene: 6. The CDR3 runs 13 residues. Germline V CDR1 and CDR2: DFQATT, SNEGSKA (reference sequence). DNA for the CDR3: TGCAGTGCTAGAGGGACAGGGCTGGAAGAGCAGTACTTC. Encoded protein: CSARGTGLEEQYF.

The chain recombines TRBV29-1 with TRBJ2-5; 9 bases match TRBD1. The CDR3 is 13 residues long. The germline CDR1 and CDR2 sequences are SQVTM and ANQGSEA. The J segment lost 5 bases and the V segment lost 7 bases, leaving 8 bases of the junction unmatched. CDR3 loop: CSANEGQGETQYF. CDR3 in DNA: TGCAGCGCCAACGAGGGACAGGGTGAGACCCAGTACTTC.

This rearrangement joins TRBV5-1 to TRBJ2-6; D unclear. This CDR3 contains 19 residues. The germline gives CDR1 SGHRS, CDR2 YFSETQ. The ends were cut back, 3 bases at V and 6 bases at J, with 25 bases in the middle. The DNA for the CDR3 is TGCGCCAGCAGCTATGGTGCCTTCAGGTCCGGAATGACGGCCAACGTCCTGACTTTC. The encoded protein is CASSYGAFRSGMTANVLTF. Full variable domain (remainder filled in from reference TRBV5-1 and TRBJ2-6): KAGVTQTPRYLIKTRGQQVTLSCSPISGHRSVSWYQQTPGQGLQFLFEYFSETQRNKGNFPGRFSGRQFSNSRSEMNVSTLELGDSALYLCASSYGAFRSGMTANVLTFGAGSRLTVL.